This T cell receptor (beta chain) was profiled in a study of blood T cell repertoires in COVID-19. TCRdb's copy holds only in-frame clones and misses some; the assay was immunoSEQ multiplex PCR. The sample carries 200,000 or so clones, about 87% recorded once. Germline V lookup: CDR1 SGHRS, CDR2 YFSETQ. This CDR3 is 17 amino acids long. Trimming removed 4 bases from V and 3 bases from J; junction bases left unmatched: 12. The receptor was derived from a woman in her 30s who had recovered from COVID-19. V is TRBV5-1 and J is TRBJ1-4; 7 nucleotides match TRBD1. The material sequenced was PBMCs or T cells enriched from blood (not recorded which). CDR3 amino acids: CASSLGGQRVPNEKLFF. The CDR3 DNA follows: TGCGCCAGCAGCCTAGGGGGACAGAGGGTACCTAATGAAAAACTGTTTTTT.